This T cell receptor beta chain was documented in a study of T cell changes during pregnancy in multiple sclerosis. The table came from immunoSEQ multiplex PCR; TCRdb's copy has only in-frame clones and leaves some out. The top ten clones hold about 3% of a sample with approximately 92,000 clones, roughly 92% of them seen once. This receptor was obtained from a female donor with multiple sclerosis, enrolled in a pregnancy study. Here the sequenced sample was peripheral blood, taken in the first trimester of pregnancy.

In DNA, the CDR3 is TGTGCCAGCAGTTCAATCGGGACACGACACAATGAGCAGTTCTTC. Translated: CASSSIGTRHNEQFF. The chain joins TRBV28 to TRBJ2-1; tentative D call: TRBD1 (6 bases). Per the germline V gene, CDR1 is MDHEN and CDR2 is SYDVKM. The CDR3 has 15 amino acids. Trimming took 4 bases from V and 5 from J, leaving 15 bases between them.